This TCR beta chain was retrieved from a study of tissue T cells after allogeneic stem cell transplantation. A remark on this clone: Mouse germline and gene names are used. The read ends 1 residue shy of where the CDR3 ends; the end is completed using the germline J gene.

The CDR3 totals 16 residues. Per the germline V gene, CDR1 is KGHPV and CDR2 is FQNQEV (reference sequence). Losses at the gene ends were 2 bases for V and 0 bases for J; bases not matched to a gene: 4. Time point given: mouse harvest day 14 after allogeneic transplant. Mouse grafts combined 10^7 T-cell-depleted bone marrow cells with 10^6 splenic CD5+ T cells. Sequencing was performed with immunoSEQ multiplex PCR; in TCRdb, only in-frame clones are kept and a portion is missing. The data hold 7,500 to 8,500 clones, with less than 45% observed a single time. The sequenced material came from skin. This TCR came from a female BALB/c mouse given C57BL/6 T cells with graft-versus-host disease after an allogeneic hematopoietic cell transplant. This chain links TRBV26 with TRBJ2-5, with 8 bases matching TRBD2. CDR3 amino acids: CASSLGGGFNQDTQYF. The DNA read from the CDR3 is TGTGCCAGCAGTCTGGGGGGGGGCTTTAACCAAGACACCCAGTAC. Supplemented by reference TRBV26 and TRBJ2-5, the full variable domain reads NSKVIQTPRYLVKGQGQKAKMRCIPEKGHPVVFWYQQNKNNEFKFLINFQNQEVLQQIDMTEKRFSAECPSNSPCSLEIQSSEAGDSALYLCASSLGGGFNQDTQYFGPGTRLLVL.